A selection of T cell receptor beta chains follows, all from one sample in a study of blood T cell repertoires in COVID-19. The method was immunoSEQ multiplex PCR; TCRdb's version includes in-frame clones alone and lacks a portion of them. Of some 700,000 clones in the sample, approximately 90% were seen once. Sequences were obtained from peripheral blood. The receptors come from a woman aged 18 to 35 with acute or convalescent COVID-19. Each CDR3 is given without its conserved first and last residue. Fields, in order: V gene, CDR3 length, J gene, CDR3 protein.

TRBV9	15	TRBJ2-7	ASSVGISETGGVGQY
TRBV6-1	11	TRBJ1-1	ASSEGERGLAF
TRBV5-1	13	TRBJ1-1	ASSLIGVPNTEAF
TRBV7-2	13	TRBJ2-5	ASTTRSGGPETQY
TRBV5-1	13	TRBJ2-7	ASSISGGDYYEQY
TRBV4-1	12	TRBJ2-2	ASRSDRGIGELF
TRBV3-1/TRBV3-2	12	TRBJ1-2	ASSQEGRVRGYT
TRBV28	14	TRBJ1-1	ASSPFPGQEAINSF
TRBV9	12	TRBJ2-1	ASSVGSGGGEQF
TRBV15	13	TRBJ2-7	ATSREAGLSYEQY
TRBV5-4	14	TRBJ1-1	ASSSGGLAANTEAF
TRBV27	16	TRBJ1-1	ASSLWGDGDSMNTEAF
TRBV6-5	12	TRBJ2-7	ASSPQGSIYEQY
TRBV5-5	10	TRBJ2-7	ASSWTGDEQY
TRBV4-1	12	TRBJ1-2	ASSPNRGPDGYT
TRBV3-1/TRBV3-2	12	TRBJ1-3	ASSLSGQVNTIY
TRBV28	11	TRBJ1-1	ASSFQGLNEAF
TRBV6-4	11	TRBJ1-5	ASRDRGNQPQH
TRBV15	13	TRBJ2-3	ATSRDGGSTDTQY